A selection of T cell receptor beta chains follows, all from one sample in a study of CD4 T cells in relation to SARS-CoV-2 and coronaviruses. Profiling relied on immunoSEQ multiplex PCR, and the TCRdb table lists in-frame clones only, not all of them. The repertoire holds tens of thousands of clones, with 92% as singletons. Sequencing input: naive CD4+ T cells from PBMCs. These receptors were obtained from an adult with COVID-19. CDR3s include the opening cysteine and the closing phenylalanine or tryptophan. D genes are given only for firm matches. Size is stated for part of the rows, as once, few or many counts, or as a class when the clone is expanded.

V gene	clone size	D gene	J gene	CDR3 protein	CDR3 DNA
TRBV5-1	-	-	TRBJ2-5	CASSLARETQYF	TGCGCCAGCAGCTTGGCCCGGGAGACCCAGTACTTC
TRBV9	-	TRBD1	TRBJ1-6	CASSSSGTGYSPLHF	TGTGCCAGCAGCTCCTCCGGGACAGGTTATTCACCCCTCCACTTT
TRBV5-6	-	-	TRBJ1-3	CASRQGPPGGNTIYF	TGTGCCAGCAGACAAGGCCCGCCGGGGGGAAACACCATATATTTT
TRBV18	-	-	TRBJ1-5	CASSPSYSTVGQPQHF	TGTGCCAGCTCACCATCATATTCTACGGTAGGTCAGCCCCAGCATTTT
TRBV18	-	TRBD1	TRBJ1-6	CASSRDRGGSPLHF	TGTGCCAGCTCACGCGACAGGGGCGGCTCACCCCTCCACTTT
TRBV30	once	TRBD2	TRBJ2-3	CAWRPRVSGTADTQYF	TGTGCCTGGAGACCACGGGTTAGCGGGACGGCAGATACGCAGTATTTT
TRBV10-1	-	TRBD1	TRBJ2-2	CASSGGTGFTTGELFF	TGCGCCAGCAGCGGTGGGACAGGGTTCACGACCGGGGAGCTGTTTTTT
TRBV10-3	-	-	TRBJ2-1	CAISEWVSYNEQFF	TGTGCCATCAGTGAGTGGGTGTCCTACAATGAGCAGTTCTTC
TRBV5-1	-	-	TRBJ2-5	CASSLVAGSLETQYF	TGCGCCAGCAGCTTGGTAGCCGGGAGCTTAGAGACCCAGTACTTC
TRBV7-2	once	-	TRBJ2-3	CASSLYVGFADTQYF	TGTGCCAGCAGCTTATATGTGGGTTTCGCAGATACGCAGTATTTT
TRBV28	-	-	TRBJ2-7	CASNLSQGTIYEQYF	TGTGCCAGCAACCTTTCGCAGGGTACTATATACGAGCAGTACTTC
TRBV5-6	-	-	TRBJ2-1	CASSAVINRPNEQFF	TGTGCCAGCAGCGCAGTAATCAACCGTCCAAATGAGCAGTTCTTC
TRBV5-1	-	TRBD1	TRBJ1-6	CASSWDRAENSPLHF	TGCGCCAGCAGCTGGGACAGGGCAGAGAATTCACCCCTCCACTTT
TRBV5-5	-	TRBD1	TRBJ2-5	CASSSGTGGRETQYF	TGTGCCAGCAGCTCCGGGACAGGGGGCCGGGAGACCCAGTACTTC
TRBV5-5	-	-	TRBJ2-1	CASSLRLATQEQFF	TGTGCCAGCAGCTTACGTCTAGCCACCCAAGAGCAGTTCTTC
TRBV18	-	-	TRBJ1-5	CASSPWSNQPQHF	TGTGCCAGCTCACCGTGGAGCAATCAGCCCCAGCATTTT
TRBV28	-	TRBD1	TRBJ1-5	CASSFGTGKRTQHF	TGTGCCAGCAGTTTCGGGACAGGGAAGAGGACCCAGCATTTT
TRBV24-1	-	TRBD1	TRBJ2-5	CATSDFGQGRRETQYF	TGTGCCACCAGTGATTTTGGACAGGGACGACGGGAGACCCAGTACTTC
TRBV7-2	-	-	TRBJ1-1	CASSLQFAGHTEAFF	TGTGCCAGCAGCTTACAGTTCGCGGGCCACACTGAAGCTTTCTTT
TRBV7-3	-	TRBD2	TRBJ2-7	CASSLITGTSGTYEQYF	TGTGCCAGCAGCTTAATTACGGGGACTAGCGGTACCTACGAGCAGTACTTC
TRBV7-2	-	-	TRBJ2-3	CASSTQQGPDTQYF	TGTGCCAGCAGCACTCAACAGGGACCAGATACGCAGTATTTT
TRBV7-6	-	TRBD2	TRBJ2-1	CASSSRDKLAGEQFF	TGTGCCAGCAGCTCGCGAGATAAACTAGCGGGGGAGCAGTTCTTC
TRBV30	-	-	TRBJ1-2	CAWRDWDRYGYTF	TGTGCCTGGAGGGATTGGGACCGCTATGGCTACACCTTC
TRBV11-2	few	-	TRBJ1-2	CASSLTGSYGYTF	TGTGCCAGCAGCTTAACAGGGTCCTATGGCTACACCTTC
TRBV28	-	TRBD2	TRBJ2-7	CASRRRTSGANSYEQYF	TGTGCCAGCAGACGCCGGACTAGCGGAGCCAACTCCTACGAGCAGTACTTC
TRBV27	-	TRBD1	TRBJ1-5	CASRNTGGLNQPQHF	TGTGCCAGCAGAAACACAGGGGGCCTCAATCAGCCCCAGCATTTT
TRBV6-5	-	TRBD2	TRBJ2-3	CASSYSLAGGGDTQYF	TGTGCCAGCAGTTACTCACTAGCGGGAGGGGGAGATACGCAGTATTTT
TRBV5-4	-	TRBD2	TRBJ2-1	CASSGVFGTSGNNEQFF	TGTGCCAGCAGCGGGGTTTTCGGGACTAGCGGCAACAATGAGCAGTTCTTC
TRBV11-2	once	-	TRBJ2-3	CASSLGGGRATDTQYF	TGTGCCAGCAGCTTAGGGGGAGGCAGGGCCACAGATACGCAGTATTTT
TRBV18	-	-	TRBJ2-7	CASSPDPSATYEQYF	TGTGCCAGCTCACCCGACCCGTCGGCAACCTACGAGCAGTACTTC
TRBV15	-	-	TRBJ2-7	CATSRDPQGPYEQYF	TGTGCCACCAGCAGAGATCCCCAGGGGCCTTACGAGCAGTACTTC
TRBV28	-	TRBD2	TRBJ2-1	CASHEWLAGFNEQFF	TGTGCCAGCCATGAGTGGCTAGCGGGCTTTAATGAGCAGTTCTTC
TRBV25-1	-	-	TRBJ2-1	CASTGTSGNNEQFF	TGTGCCAGCACTGGGACAAGCGGGAACAATGAGCAGTTCTTC
TRBV7-2	-	TRBD1	TRBJ2-7	CASSFYRGQAHSYEQYF	TGTGCCAGCAGCTTTTACCGCGGACAGGCGCACTCCTACGAGCAGTACTTC
TRBV7-8	-	-	TRBJ2-6	CASSLYGSGANVLTF	TGTGCCAGCAGCTTATATGGCTCTGGGGCCAACGTCCTGACTTTC
TRBV5-1	-	-	TRBJ2-3	CASNNLVGTDTQYF	TGCGCCAGCAACAACCTAGTGGGGACAGATACGCAGTATTTT
TRBV4-3	once	-	TRBJ1-2	CASSQDLPLGGYTF	TGCGCCAGCAGCCAAGATCTTCCGCTCGGTGGCTACACCTTC
TRBV3-1/TRBV3-2	-	TRBD2	TRBJ2-1	CASSRLLTSGRRNEQFF	TGTGCCAGCAGCCGACTACTGACTAGCGGGAGGCGTAATGAGCAGTTCTTC
TRBV4-1	-	-	TRBJ2-3	CASSYPSTDTQYF	TGCGCCAGCAGCTACCCTAGCACAGATACGCAGTATTTT
TRBV30	few	TRBD2	TRBJ2-7	CAWSSPVTSGIYEQYF	TGTGCCTGGAGTTCCCCCGTGACTAGCGGGATCTACGAGCAGTACTTC
TRBV4-1	-	-	TRBJ2-6	CASSPTESSGANVLTF	TGCGCCAGCAGCCCTACCGAGAGCTCTGGGGCCAACGTCCTGACTTTC
TRBV4-3	-	TRBD1	TRBJ2-7	CASSRTDRASSYEQYF	TGCGCCAGCAGCCGGACAGACAGGGCGAGCTCCTACGAGCAGTACTTC
TRBV12-3/TRBV12-4	-	-	TRBJ1-5	CASSLSRDQPQHF	TGTGCCAGCAGTTTATCCAGGGATCAGCCCCAGCATTTT
TRBV2	-	-	TRBJ2-3	CASREPGGTDTQYF	TGTGCCAGCAGGGAGCCCGGAGGCACAGATACGCAGTATTTT
TRBV18	-	-	TRBJ1-4	CASSPTAGTFNEKLFF	TGTGCCAGCTCACCGACGGCCGGGACATTTAATGAAAAACTGTTTTTT
TRBV7-2	-	-	TRBJ2-2	CASSRGVNTGELFF	TGTGCCAGCAGCCGTGGGGTGAACACCGGGGAGCTGTTTTTT
TRBV6-6	-	-	TRBJ1-2	CASSSTRQEGYTF	TGTGCCAGCAGTTCCACTAGACAGGAGGGCTACACCTTC
TRBV7-9	-	-	TRBJ2-2	CASSPRPDTGELFF	TGTGCCAGCAGCCCCCGACCTGACACCGGGGAGCTGTTTTTT
TRBV6-5	once	-	TRBJ2-1	CASSYGGPSYNEQFF	TGTGCCAGCAGTTACGGCGGGCCTTCCTACAATGAGCAGTTCTTC
TRBV9	-	TRBD2	TRBJ2-2	CASSKAIGLAGGEGTGELFF	TGTGCCAGCAGCAAAGCAATCGGACTAGCGGGAGGGGAGGGCACCGGGGAGCTGTTTTTT
TRBV24-1	once	TRBD1	TRBJ2-1	CATSDFGQGVDNEQFF	TGTGCCACCAGTGATTTTGGACAGGGGGTAGACAATGAGCAGTTCTTC
TRBV28	-	-	TRBJ1-2	CASSRDGTNYGYTF	TGTGCCAGCAGCCGGGACGGTACTAACTATGGCTACACCTTC
TRBV7-9	-	TRBD2	TRBJ2-5	CASGTSGQETQYF	TGTGCCTCCGGGACTAGCGGCCAAGAGACCCAGTACTTC
TRBV5-1	-	TRBD2	TRBJ2-3	CASTHGSLAGRGGDTQYF	TGCGCCAGCACCCACGGAAGTCTAGCGGGAAGGGGAGGAGATACGCAGTATTTT
TRBV5-1	once	TRBD2	TRBJ2-7	CASSPLSSGSSYEQYF	TGCGCCAGCAGCCCCCTTTCTAGCGGGAGCTCCTACGAGCAGTACTTC
TRBV3-1/TRBV3-2	-	TRBD1	TRBJ1-3	CASSRQGSGNTIYF	TGTGCCAGCAGCCGACAGGGCTCTGGAAACACCATATATTTT
TRBV19	-	-	TRBJ1-4	CASKIGRATNEKLFF	TGTGCCAGTAAAATAGGGAGAGCAACTAATGAAAAACTGTTTTTT
TRBV28	-	-	TRBJ2-1	CASLRGSYNEQFF	TGTGCCAGTCTTAGGGGGTCCTACAATGAGCAGTTCTTC